The subject of this entry is one T cell receptor (beta chain). The target antigen is unknown. CDR3 length equals 14 residues. The germline V and J ends were trimmed by 7 bases and 8 bases, with 20 bases remaining between them. Per individual sample, total RNA of at least 5.5 micrograms was extracted. This sample is part of a study of blood T cells in healthy people across ages. Regarding the study as a whole: Across the age range, TCR beta diversity per million T cells fell in a roughly linear way. A strong correlation was seen between TCR beta diversity and naive T cell percentage.

The use of a sample-barcoded 5' primer and a J-beta primer mix characterized a second PCR of about 6 to 11 cycles. TCRdb called the 5' RACE reads again in MiXCR, with one record for every CDR3 protein. This table holds roughly 1.5 million distinct CDR3 sequences, about 42% found once. Sequenced material: blood. The chain uses TRBV12-3 or TRBV12-4 and TRBJ1-2; possibly TRBD1 for D (6 bases). The source is a woman between 18 and 29 years old in good health. CDR3 sequence (DNA): TGTGCCAGCACGCCGAACAGGGAATTGGGCGGCTACACCTTC. Translated, it gives CASTPNRELGGYTF.